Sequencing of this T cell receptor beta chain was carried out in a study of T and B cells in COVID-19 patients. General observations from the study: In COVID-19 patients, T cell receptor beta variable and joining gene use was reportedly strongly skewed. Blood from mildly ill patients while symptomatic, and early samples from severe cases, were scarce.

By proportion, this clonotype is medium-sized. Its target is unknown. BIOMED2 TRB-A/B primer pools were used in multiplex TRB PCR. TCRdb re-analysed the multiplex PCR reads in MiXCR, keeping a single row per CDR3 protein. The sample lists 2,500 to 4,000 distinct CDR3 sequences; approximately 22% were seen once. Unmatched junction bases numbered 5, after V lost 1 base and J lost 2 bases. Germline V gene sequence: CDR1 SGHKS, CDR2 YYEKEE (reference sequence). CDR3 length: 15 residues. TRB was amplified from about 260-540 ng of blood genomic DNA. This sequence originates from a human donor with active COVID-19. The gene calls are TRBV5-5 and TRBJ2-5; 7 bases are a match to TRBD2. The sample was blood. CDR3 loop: CASSLSASGQETQYF. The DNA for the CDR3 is TGTGCCAGCAGCTTGAGTGCTAGCGGACAAGAGACCCAGTACTTC.